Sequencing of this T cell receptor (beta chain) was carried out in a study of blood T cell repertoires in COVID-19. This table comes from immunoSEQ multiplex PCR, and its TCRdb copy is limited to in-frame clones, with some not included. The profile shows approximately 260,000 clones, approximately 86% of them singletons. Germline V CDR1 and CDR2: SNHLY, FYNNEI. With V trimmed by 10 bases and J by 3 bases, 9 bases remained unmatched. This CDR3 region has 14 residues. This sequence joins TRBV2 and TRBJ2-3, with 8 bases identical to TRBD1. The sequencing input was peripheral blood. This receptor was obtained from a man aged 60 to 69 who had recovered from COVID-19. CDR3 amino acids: CATRQGRSTDTQYF. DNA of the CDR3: TGTGCCACACGACAGGGGCGGTCGACAGATACGCAGTATTTT. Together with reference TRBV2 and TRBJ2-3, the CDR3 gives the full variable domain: EPEVTQTPSHQVTQMGQEVILRCVPISNHLYFYWYRQILGQKVEFLVSFYNNEISEKSEIFDDQFSVERPDGSNFTLKIRSTKLEDSAMYFCATRQGRSTDTQYFGPGTRLTVL.